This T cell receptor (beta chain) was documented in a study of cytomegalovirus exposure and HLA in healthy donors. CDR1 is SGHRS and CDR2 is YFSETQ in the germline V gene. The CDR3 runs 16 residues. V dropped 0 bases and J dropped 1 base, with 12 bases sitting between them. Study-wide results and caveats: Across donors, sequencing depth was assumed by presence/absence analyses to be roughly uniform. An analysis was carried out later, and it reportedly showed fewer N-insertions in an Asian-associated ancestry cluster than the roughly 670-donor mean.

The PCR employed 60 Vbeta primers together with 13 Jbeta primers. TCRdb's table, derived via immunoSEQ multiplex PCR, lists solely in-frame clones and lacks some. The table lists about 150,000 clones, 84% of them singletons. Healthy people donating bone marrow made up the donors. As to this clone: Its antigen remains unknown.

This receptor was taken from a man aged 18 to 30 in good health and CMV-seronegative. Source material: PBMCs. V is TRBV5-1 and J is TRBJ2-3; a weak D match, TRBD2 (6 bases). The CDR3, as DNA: TGCGCCAGCAGCTTGGGCCCCGCGGGGCGCACAGATACGCAGTATTTT. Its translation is CASSLGPAGRTDTQYF. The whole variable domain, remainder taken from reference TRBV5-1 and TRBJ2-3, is KAGVTQTPRYLIKTRGQQVTLSCSPISGHRSVSWYQQTPGQGLQFLFEYFSETQRNKGNFPGRFSGRQFSNSRSEMNVSTLELGDSALYLCASSLGPAGRTDTQYFGPGTRLTVL.